The 11 T cell receptor beta chains below were found in one sample sequenced in a study of spatial heterogeneity in lung cancer. Specified time point: sample taken at primary tumor resection. No cells were sorted before sequencing. The whole RNA sequenced was extracted from tumor, nontumor lung or frozen PBMC. Each CDR3 protein gets one entry after TCRdb re-called the 5' RACE reads with MiXCR. The sample lists tens of thousands of distinct CDR3 sequences, 4.5% to 6% occurring once. Specimen: PBMCs, collected at surgery. These receptors all stem from a male donor with early-stage non-small cell lung cancer.

This clonotype was picked up many times. CDR3 DNA: TGTGCCAGCAGCCTGGGGACAGTTCGGGGTAATGAAAAACTGTTTTTT. Translated: CASSLGTVRGNEKLFF. This chain links TRBV3-1 with TRBJ1-4; 7 bases fit TRBD1. Losses at the gene ends were 4 bases for V and 4 bases for J; bases not matched to a gene: 9. Germline-derived CDR1 and CDR2 are LGHDT and YNNKEL (reference sequence). CDR3 length: 16 amino acids.

The table lists this clonotype with many counts. The J gene is TRBJ1-6, the V gene TRBV7-9, with a possible D match to TRBD1 (5 bases). Germline CDR1 reads SEHNR; CDR2 reads FQNEAQ (reference sequence). Trimming cost V 5 bases and J 9 bases, with 17 bases left between them. There are 15 residues in the CDR3. The CDR3 reads CASSPQGTESSPLHF. CDR3 bases: TGTGCCAGCAGCCCGCAGGGTACTGAGAGTTCACCCCTCCACTTT.

This clonotype appeared a few times. V is TRBV9 and J is TRBJ2-5; TRBD1 agrees at 9 bases. CDR3 size: 15 residues. CDR1 and CDR2 from the germline V gene are SGDLS and YYNGEE. Germline trimming cut 3 bases from V and 4 bases from J; bases unmatched to any gene: 7. CDR3 nucleotide sequence: TGTGCCAGCAGCGAGGGGACAGGGCTCCGAGAGACCCAGTACTTC. Its translation is CASSEGTGLRETQYF.

This clonotype was seen repeatedly, ten times or more. The CDR3 protein is CASSLSYTEAFF. The CDR3, as DNA: TGTGCCAGCAGCCTTTCTTACACTGAAGCTTTCTTT. The chain carries TRBV6-1 and TRBJ1-1; D is ambiguous. From germline, CDR1 is MNHNS and CDR2 SASEGT. V was shortened by 6 bases and J by 3 bases, with 8 bases between the two germline ends. The CDR3 is 12 amino acids.

The rearrangement joins TRBV7-6 to TRBJ2-3; 10 bases fit TRBD2. Germline values: CDR1 SGHVS, CDR2 FNYEAQ. V was pared by 1 base and J by 5 bases, with 9 bases of the junction left unmatched. This CDR3 is built from 17 residues. The CDR3 nucleotides are TGTGCCAGCAGCTTAGTGGCGAGCGGGGGGGCCTTAGATACGCAGTATTTT. Protein sequence: CASSLVASGGALDTQYF. Supplemented by reference TRBV7-6 and TRBJ2-3, the full variable domain reads GAGVSQSPRYKVTKRGQDVALRCDPISGHVSLYWYRQALGQGPEFLTYFNYEAQQDKSGLPNDRFSAERPEGSISTLTIQRTEQRDSAMYRCASSLVASGGALDTQYFGPGTRLTVL.

The table lists this clonotype with many counts. The rearrangement joins TRBV5-1 to TRBJ2-7; TRBD2 aligns across 12 bases. With 3 bases clipped from V and 5 bases from J, the junction kept 15 bases outside the gene matches. Per the germline V gene, CDR1 is SGHRS and CDR2 is YFSETQ. The CDR3 sequence is 18 residues long. CDR3 nucleotides: TGCGCCAGCAGCTACCAATCAACTAGCGGGGGGCCCCGAAACGAGCAGTACTTC. Translation gives CASSYQSTSGGPRNEQYF.

This clonotype showed up many times. This chain connects TRBV12-3 or TRBV12-4 to TRBJ2-2; 10 nucleotides line up with TRBD2. The ends lost 6 bases at V and 1 base at J; junction bases unmatched: 5. The CDR3 is 16 amino acids. The CDR3 spells CASSSQRGGNTGELFF. As DNA, the CDR3 is TGTGCCAGCAGCTCACAGCGGGGGGGGAACACCGGGGAGCTGTTTTTT.

This clonotype was observed many times. The chain carries TRBV20-1 and TRBJ2-1; 8 nucleotides match TRBD2. CDR1 and CDR2 from the germline V gene are DFQATT and SNEGSKA (reference sequence). Unmatched junction bases numbered 12, after V lost 7 bases and J lost 4 bases. This CDR3 has 15 residues. As DNA, the CDR3 is TGCAGTGTCCCGGGGGGGGGCCCCCAGTACAATGAGCAGTTCTTC. This translates into CSVPGGGPQYNEQFF.

This clonotype was observed at least ten times. The chain joins TRBV7-8 to TRBJ1-5; no reliable D call. Trimming removed 5 bases from V and 3 bases from J, with 5 bases in between. CDR3 length equals 12 residues. Per the germline V gene, CDR1 is SGHVS and CDR2 is FQNEAQ. In DNA form, the CDR3 reads TGTGCCAGCAGCCAGATCAATCAGCCCCAGCATTTT. Amino acid sequence: CASSQINQPQHF.

This clonotype came up a few times. CDR3 sequence reads: CASSRLVTETQYF. The CDR3 region has the DNA TGCGCCAGCAGCCGACTAGTTACGGAGACCCAGTACTTC. This chain connects TRBV4-1 to TRBJ2-5; perhaps TRBD2 as D (6 bases). The CDR3 length is 13 residues. With 4 bases removed from V and 5 bases from J, the gap between germline ends came to 11 bases. Germline V gene sequence: CDR1 MGHRA, CDR2 YSYEKL.

This clonotype came up many times. The chain couples TRBV20-1 to TRBJ2-3; D is perhaps TRBD2 (5 bases). The ends were cut back, 2 bases at V and 1 base at J, with 16 bases in the middle. The CDR3 contains 16 residues. CDR1 DFQATT and CDR2 SNEGSKA come from the germline V gene (reference sequence). CDR3 sequence (DNA): TGCAGTGCTAGAACGGTCCGGGAAATGGGCACAGATACGCAGTATTTT. Its protein product is CSARTVREMGTDTQYF.